The next 22 T cell receptor beta chains were all read from a single sample in a study of T-cell memory formation after mild COVID-19. TCRdb recomputed calls from the 5' RACE reads with MiXCR, one row per CDR3 protein. The table records about 45,000 distinct CDR3 sequences, 8% to 10% of them present only once. The sequenced sample consisted of PBMCs or a T cell subset sorted from them (not recorded which). The origin of the receptors is an adult woman who had mild COVID-19 (a few samples of this study predate the infection). Cell type and time point are not known.

This clonotype has a handful of counts. The chain links TRBV5-1 to TRBJ2-2, with 7 bases that match TRBD1. Germline CDR1 SGHRS, CDR2 YFSETQ. After removal of 4 bases from V and 3 bases from J, the junction contained 6 bases not matched to a gene. The CDR3 contains 15 residues. The CDR3 protein is CASSLTGYDTGELFF. Written as DNA, the CDR3 is TGCGCCAGCAGCCTGACAGGGTACGACACCGGGGAGCTGTTTTTT.

This clonotype was seen repeatedly, ten times or more. V and J are TRBV6-1 and TRBJ2-5; D possibly corresponds to TRBD1 (6 bases). Trimming stripped 1 base from V and 5 bases from J, with 8 bases between. Per germline, CDR1 MNHNS and CDR2 SASEGT. This CDR3 contains 13 residues. CDR3 DNA: TGTGCCAGCAGTGAAGGTCAGGGGGAGACCCAGTACTTC. This translates into CASSEGQGETQYF.

This clonotype was detected only a few times. V is TRBV4-1 and J is TRBJ2-1; 7 positions match TRBD2. CDR3 length: 17 amino acids. V shed 1 base and J 2 bases; nucleotides not matched to a gene: 8. Germline V gene data show CDR1 as MGHRA and CDR2 as YSYEKL. The CDR3 reads CASSQGPLGTTYNEQFF. CDR3 bases: TGCGCCAGCAGCCAAGGCCCCCTCGGGACTACCTACAATGAGCAGTTCTTC.

The chain links TRBV18 to TRBJ2-7, with 12 positions matching TRBD1. The CDR3 totals 15 residues. CDR1 is KGHSH, CDR2 LQKENI, per germline. V dropped 6 bases and J dropped 2; count of bases not matched to a gene: 5. CDR3 in DNA: TGTGCCAGCTCGGACCGGGACAGGGGGCCCTACGAGCAGTACTTC. Protein: CASSDRDRGPYEQYF.

V and J are TRBV9 and TRBJ2-6, with D unclear. V dropped 0 bases and J dropped 0 bases, with 4 bases sitting between them. The germline CDR1 and CDR2 sequences are SGDLS and YYNGEE. This CDR3 comprises 15 residues. DNA for the CDR3: TGTGCCAGCAGCGTAGCCCCCTCTGGGGCCAACGTCCTGACTTTC. Residues: CASSVAPSGANVLTF.

This clonotype was seen a few times. The rearrangement uses TRBV11-3 and TRBJ2-1; no clear D. The CDR3 length is 11 residues. Trimming left V 5 bases short and J 9 bases short, with 8 bases between. CDR1 is SGHNT, CDR2 YENEEA, per germline. CDR3 sequence: CASSPQVEQFF. The CDR3 region has the DNA TGTGCCAGCAGCCCCCAGGTTGAGCAGTTCTTC.

J is TRBJ1-5 and V is TRBV29-1; 7 positions agree with TRBD1. The CDR3 is 13 amino acids. CDR1 is SQVTM and CDR2 is ANQGSEA in the germline V gene. V trimming: 5 bases; J trimming: 3 bases; junction bases outside the gene matches: 4. Written as DNA, the CDR3 is TGCAGCGTTTCAACAGGGGTCAATCAGCCCCAGCATTTT. This gives the protein CSVSTGVNQPQHF. Complete variable domain (other parts from reference TRBV29-1 and TRBJ1-5): SAVISQKPSRDICQRGTSLTIQCQVDSQVTMMFWYRQQPGQSLTLIATANQGSEATYESGFVIDKFPISRPNLTFSTLTVSNMSPEDSSIYLCSVSTGVNQPQHFGDGTRLSIL.

This clonotype was recorded a few times. The V call is TRBV7-2, the J call TRBJ2-7; TRBD1 or TRBD2 may be the D gene (5 bases each). The CDR3 runs to 13 residues. Germline V CDR1 and CDR2: SGHTA, FQGNSA. V was pared by 3 bases and J by 2 bases, with 8 bases between. The CDR3 DNA is TGTGCCAGCAGCTTGGGACGGACCTACGAGCAGTACTTC. Encoded protein: CASSLGRTYEQYF.

In this sample, this clonotype turned up many times. V usage is TRBV12-3 or TRBV12-4 and J usage is TRBJ2-5, with a possible D match to TRBD2 (5 bases). V lost 6 bases, J lost 2 bases, and 10 bases lay in between. The CDR3 has 13 amino acids. As DNA, the CDR3 is TGTGCCAGCAGCTCCGGACTGCAAGAGACCCAGTACTTC. The encoded protein is CASSSGLQETQYF.

The chain is built from TRBV7-8 and TRBJ1-1, with D perhaps matching TRBD1 (6 bases). V lost 6 bases and J 5 bases, leaving 16 bases between the germline ends. CDR1 SGHVS and CDR2 FQNEAQ come from the germline V gene. The CDR3 has 14 amino acids. CDR3 nucleotides: TGTGCCAGCAGTTCCACGGGGGGCTGGACTGAAGCTTTCTTT. Its translation: CASSSTGGWTEAFF.

The V and J genes are TRBV6-5 and TRBJ2-1; 7 bases are shared with TRBD2. Unmatched junction bases numbered 9, after V lost 5 bases and J lost 14 bases. The CDR3 contains 12 residues. Per germline, CDR1 MNHEY and CDR2 SVGAGI. This chain's CDR3 is CASSPPEGGKFF. CDR3 DNA: TGTGCCAGCAGTCCACCGGAGGGAGGGAAGTTCTTC.

This clonotype appeared a few times. The rearrangement links TRBV15 to TRBJ2-7, with D perhaps matching TRBD2 (5 bases). The CDR3 loop spans 15 amino acids. Germline V gene data show CDR1 as LNHNV and CDR2 as YYDKDF (reference sequence). The ends were cut back, 2 bases at V and 1 base at J, with 12 bases in the middle. The CDR3 nucleotides read TGTGCCACCAGCAGACTCCCCGGGGTTTCCTACGAGCAGTACTTC. It encodes CATSRLPGVSYEQYF.

In its sample, this clonotype was seen a few times. V usage is TRBV6-2 or TRBV6-3 and J usage is TRBJ1-5; D unclear. CDR1 is MNHEY, CDR2 SVGEGT, per germline. Trimming cost V 7 bases and J 2 bases, with 12 bases left between them. CDR3 length equals 14 residues. This CDR3 is CASKGFEGNQPQHF. CDR3 DNA: TGTGCCAGCAAGGGATTTGAGGGCAATCAGCCCCAGCATTTT.

This clonotype has just a few counts. The rearrangement joins TRBV7-2 to TRBJ2-2; D may be TRBD2 (6 bases). CDR1 is SGHTA and CDR2 is FQGNSA in the germline V gene. CDR3 length equals 16 residues. V was trimmed by 6 bases and J by 8 bases, leaving 22 bases between them. CDR3 in amino acids: CASRSRPTKGGGELFF. CDR3 coding DNA: TGTGCCAGCAGATCCCGACCGACTAAGGGAGGTGGGGAGCTGTTTTTT.

At least ten counts were recorded for this clonotype. The V gene is TRBV4-3, the J gene TRBJ1-1; D not resolved. The CDR3 runs 16 residues. Germline CDR1 reads LGHNA; CDR2 reads YSLEER. The V and J ends lost 0 bases and 1 base respectively, with 12 bases between them. This chain's CDR3 is CASSQDVPRSNTEAFF. The CDR3 DNA is TGCGCCAGCAGCCAAGACGTACCGAGATCGAACACTGAAGCTTTCTTT.

This clonotype turned up a few times. The J gene is TRBJ2-7, the V gene TRBV5-6; 8 bases match TRBD2. V shed 7 bases, J shed 4 bases, and the junction held 13 bases outside the gene matches. In germline, CDR1 is SGHDT, CDR2 YYEEEE. The CDR3 sequence is 15 residues long. DNA of the CDR3: TGTGCCAGCCTTAGGGCAACTAGCGGAGATTACGAGCAGTACTTC. It yields the protein CASLRATSGDYEQYF.

This chain connects TRBV3-1 to TRBJ2-2; 7 positions match TRBD1. Per germline, CDR1 LGHDT and CDR2 YNNKEL (reference sequence). This CDR3 contains 17 residues. The trim removed 3 bases at V and 5 bases at J, leaving 12 bases unmatched. This CDR3 is CASSQIDRAYLTGELFF. For the CDR3, the DNA is TGTGCCAGCAGCCAGATTGACAGGGCGTATCTAACCGGGGAGCTGTTTTTT.

This clonotype was recorded many times. This rearrangement joins TRBV5-1 to TRBJ2-1; TRBD2 matches 10 bases. V lost 4 bases, J lost 9 bases, and 13 bases stayed unmatched. Per the germline V gene, CDR1 is SGHRS and CDR2 is YFSETQ. This CDR3 is built from 16 residues. CDR3 loop: CASSQSGGGRIGEQFF. The CDR3 DNA is TGCGCCAGCAGCCAAAGCGGGGGGGGTCGCATCGGTGAGCAGTTCTTC.

This clonotype was observed a few times. This chain connects TRBV12-3 or TRBV12-4 to TRBJ2-3; D gene uncertain. The CDR3 is made up of 14 amino acids. V was clipped by 1 base and J by 3 bases, with 8 bases between them. As DNA, the CDR3 is TGTGCCAGCAGTTTAGATTTGGGGACAGATACGCAGTATTTT. It translates to CASSLDLGTDTQYF.

This clonotype has just a few counts. V gene TRBV27 combines with J gene TRBJ2-7; perhaps TRBD1 as D (6 bases). The V gene lost 8 bases and the J gene lost 6 bases, with 20 bases spanning the gap. Germline CDR1 reads MNHEY; CDR2 reads SMNVEV (reference sequence). The CDR3 loop spans 14 amino acids. CDR3 sequence reads: CASGQWGSPVEQYF. CDR3 bases: TGTGCCAGCGGACAGTGGGGGAGCCCTGTCGAGCAGTACTTC.

DNA for the CDR3: TGTGCCAGCAGCCGTAAAAATATGAAAATCACAGATACGCAGTATTTT. It is translated as CASSRKNMKITDTQYF. The chain links TRBV5-6 to TRBJ2-3; D is unresolved. Per the germline V gene, CDR1 is SGHDT and CDR2 is YYEEEE. V was trimmed by 4 bases and J by 2 bases, leaving 17 bases between them. The CDR3 spans 16 residues.

The J gene is TRBJ2-7, the V gene TRBV27; no firm D call. V was clipped by 2 bases and J by 0 bases, with 14 bases between them. CDR1 MNHEY and CDR2 SMNVEV come from the germline V gene (reference sequence). The CDR3 is 16 amino acids. The CDR3 here is CASSLQGYHYSYEQYF. CDR3 sequence (DNA): TGTGCCAGCAGTTTACAAGGGTACCATTACTCCTACGAGCAGTACTTC.